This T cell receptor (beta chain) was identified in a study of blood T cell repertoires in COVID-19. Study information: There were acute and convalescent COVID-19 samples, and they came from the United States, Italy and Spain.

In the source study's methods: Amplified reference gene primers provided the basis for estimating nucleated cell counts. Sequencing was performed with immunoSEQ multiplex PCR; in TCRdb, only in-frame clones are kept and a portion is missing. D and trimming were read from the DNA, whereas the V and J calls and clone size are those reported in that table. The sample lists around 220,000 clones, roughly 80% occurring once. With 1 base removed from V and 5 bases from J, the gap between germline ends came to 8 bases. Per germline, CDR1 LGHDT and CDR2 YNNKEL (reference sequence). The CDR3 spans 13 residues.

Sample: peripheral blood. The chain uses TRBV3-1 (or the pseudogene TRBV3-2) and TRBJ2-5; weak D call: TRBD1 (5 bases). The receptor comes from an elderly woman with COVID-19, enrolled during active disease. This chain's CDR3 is CASSQGQGETQYF. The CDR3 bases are TGTGCCAGCAGCCAAGGGCAGGGTGAGACCCAGTACTTC.